The sequence of this TCR beta chain was determined in a study of shared clonotypes between healthy human individuals (dated by TCRdb to 2020 to 2022). General notes on the study: Two women and a few men aged 18 to 49 years were included in the cohort. Leukapheresis yielded between about 0.9 and 10 billion PBMCs per donor. The study deeply sequenced blood TCR repertoires of several healthy adults to estimate repertoire size and the extent of clonotype sharing between individuals. Different laboratories and diverse techniques were used to prepare libraries and sequence TCR repertoires, to increase sequencing depth and limit assay-specific biases. For each donor, CD4 naive and CD4 memory were each run on three plates, CD8 naive on two plates, and CD8 memory on one plate. Overall study outcomes, separate from this receptor: Clonotypes shared by all four sorted-subset donors showed higher generation probabilities than non-shared clonotypes. Naive subsets generally had larger estimated clonotype richness than memory subsets did. Only blood was sampled, and tissue TCR repertoires likely differ from those in blood. Pairwise subsampling led to the expectation that sequencing depth would affect the degree of clonotype sharing among donors. Approximately 4.8% of naive CD4, 3.5% of naive CD8, about 2.4% of memory CD4, and about 0.4% of memory CD8 clonotypes were shared across a few donors. The small number of donors limited the genetic and exposure-history diversity represented. Even with the large sequencing depth, rarefaction of the sorted-subset datasets indicated that sequencing was incomplete.

Healthy HIV-negative adults with no recently reported acute infections or vaccinations were included as donors. Every donor was a Caucasian adult residing in Nashville, Tennessee, USA. CD4+ T cells were enriched by magnetic negative selection; naive cells were then positively selected on CD45RA, and the negative fraction formed the memory subset. After blood collection by leukapheresis, PBMCs were isolated using Ficoll-Histopaque density gradient centrifugation and then cryopreserved in the vapor phase of liquid nitrogen. Analytical flow cytometry was used to check the purity and quantity of every magnetically sorted T cell population. Genomic DNA was isolated from each sorted fraction and quantified by UV absorbance on a Nanodrop 2000c. Using the deep immunoSEQ assay, TCR CDR3 regions were amplified from genomic DNA by multiplex PCR. Genomic DNA extracted from each cell subset was distributed evenly over all wells of several immunoSEQ 96-well plates, and each plate served as one replicate. For sorted subsets, each replicate PCR was loaded with roughly 0.2 ug genomic DNA, equivalent to 25,000 to 35,000 T cell genomes. Purified libraries were measured with a Qubit 3.0 fluorometer, size-checked on a Bioanalyzer 2100, and measured again with the KAPA Library Quantification kit. Every immunoSEQ 96-well plate was sequenced on a separate single-read 150-cycle Illumina NextSeq 550 flow cell. The original methods were these. The immunoSEQ output contained only junctional sequences without quality scores, so filtering could not match that applied to full-length reads. To assign V/J genes and CDR3, sequences were annotated against IMGT germline references using PyIR, a Python wrapper for IgBLAST v1.9. Any read was removed if the V/J assignment was weak (E-value above 1e-6), the CDR3 was missing, or the read contained stop codons, out-of-frame junctions, or ambiguous translated residues. V3J clonotypes were defined as sequences sharing an identical inferred V gene, J gene, and CDR3 amino acid sequence. To compute the percentage overlap between repertoires, the number of shared unique clonotypes was divided by the size of the smaller repertoire. Three approaches were used to assess repertoire richness: RTK rarefaction, the Chao1 estimator, and Recon v2.1 estimates of unobserved clonotypes. Generation probabilities were computed with OLGA for all TCRbeta clonotypes obtained by the gDNA method from several donors. TCRdb holds this immuneACCESS table with in-frame rearrangements only. Some clones are missing; in checked studies, unresolved V genes explain under half, and the rest has no known cause. V and J calls and clone size are copied from that table; D and trimming were computed from the DNA. The sample data list over a million clones, and 65% to 75% of these were observed just once. 1.5% of the sample belongs to the ten largest clones.

Regarding this clone: Its antigen is not yet known. No base-level quality is on record; no much larger clone is a single base apart. The identical CDR3 is also encoded by other nucleotide sequences in the sample.

The sequence came from a man younger than 30 in good health. The sample taken for sequencing was memory CD4+ T cells sorted from blood. Read against the paper, the sample's cell subset or site label means: CD45RA-negative fraction.

The nucleotides read TGCGCCAGCAGCCAGTCTCCTAGCGGATCCTACAATGAGCAGTTCTTC. This codes for CASSQSPSGSYNEQFF. The rearrangement joined TRBV4-1 to TRBJ2-1; 7 junctional bases match TRBD2. The germline V gene yields MGHRA for CDR1 and YSYEKL for CDR2. V ends up 3 bases short and J 1 base short, with an unmatched junction base count of 6. The CDR3 runs 16 residues from the cysteine to the phenylalanine. The read is trimmed to its CDR3 DNA, 48 bases read in frame from base 1.